This T cell receptor beta chain was recorded in a study of T-cell memory formation after mild COVID-19. Study at large: Clustering of TCRs was largely donor specific. Study-wide results and limits: Of the contracting clones, CD4+ ones lay mainly in CM and EM, and CD8+ ones in EMRA. Second-wave clones peaking on day 37 lacked confirmed SARS-CoV-2 specificity.

CDR3 length: 16 residues. The V and J ends lost 3 bases and 0 bases, in that order; junction bases with no gene match: 7. Looked up from germline, CDR1 is KGHSH and CDR2 is LQKENI. After 5'RACE with constant-segment primers, TCR alpha and TCR beta cDNA libraries carrying sample barcodes and UMIs were obtained. In TCRdb, the 5' RACE reads were re-called with MiXCR into one record per CDR3 protein. Among about 470,000 distinct CDR3 sequences listed, 15% to 20% were seen once. To note about this clonotype: Its cognate antigen is unknown.

This sequence originates from an adult woman who had mild COVID-19 (a few samples of this study predate the infection). Cell type and time point are not known. This chain links TRBV18 with TRBJ1-2; 7 bases map to TRBD1. Input material: PBMCs or a T cell subset sorted from them (not recorded which). CDR3 sequence: CASSPSTGETNYGYTF. DNA for the CDR3: TGTGCCAGCTCACCCTCCACAGGGGAGACTAACTATGGCTACACCTTC.